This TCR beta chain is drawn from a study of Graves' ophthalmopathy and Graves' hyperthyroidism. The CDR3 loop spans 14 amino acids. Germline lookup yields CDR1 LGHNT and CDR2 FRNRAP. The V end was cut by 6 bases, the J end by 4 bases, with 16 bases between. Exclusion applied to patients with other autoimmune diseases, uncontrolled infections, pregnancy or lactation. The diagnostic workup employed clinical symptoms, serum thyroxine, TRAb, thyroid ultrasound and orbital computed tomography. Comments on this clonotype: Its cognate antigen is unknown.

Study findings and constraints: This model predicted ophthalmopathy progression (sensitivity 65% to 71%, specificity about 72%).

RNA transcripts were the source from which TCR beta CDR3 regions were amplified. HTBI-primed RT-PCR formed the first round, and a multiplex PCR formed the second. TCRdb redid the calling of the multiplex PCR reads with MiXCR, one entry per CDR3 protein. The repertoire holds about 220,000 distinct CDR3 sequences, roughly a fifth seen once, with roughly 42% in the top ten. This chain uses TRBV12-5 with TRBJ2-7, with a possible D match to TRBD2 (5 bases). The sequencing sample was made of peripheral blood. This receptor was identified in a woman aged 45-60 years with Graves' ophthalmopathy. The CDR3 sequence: CASGRAPGFYEQYF. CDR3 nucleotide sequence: TGTGCTAGTGGGCGGGCCCCTGGTTTTTACGAGCAGTACTTC.